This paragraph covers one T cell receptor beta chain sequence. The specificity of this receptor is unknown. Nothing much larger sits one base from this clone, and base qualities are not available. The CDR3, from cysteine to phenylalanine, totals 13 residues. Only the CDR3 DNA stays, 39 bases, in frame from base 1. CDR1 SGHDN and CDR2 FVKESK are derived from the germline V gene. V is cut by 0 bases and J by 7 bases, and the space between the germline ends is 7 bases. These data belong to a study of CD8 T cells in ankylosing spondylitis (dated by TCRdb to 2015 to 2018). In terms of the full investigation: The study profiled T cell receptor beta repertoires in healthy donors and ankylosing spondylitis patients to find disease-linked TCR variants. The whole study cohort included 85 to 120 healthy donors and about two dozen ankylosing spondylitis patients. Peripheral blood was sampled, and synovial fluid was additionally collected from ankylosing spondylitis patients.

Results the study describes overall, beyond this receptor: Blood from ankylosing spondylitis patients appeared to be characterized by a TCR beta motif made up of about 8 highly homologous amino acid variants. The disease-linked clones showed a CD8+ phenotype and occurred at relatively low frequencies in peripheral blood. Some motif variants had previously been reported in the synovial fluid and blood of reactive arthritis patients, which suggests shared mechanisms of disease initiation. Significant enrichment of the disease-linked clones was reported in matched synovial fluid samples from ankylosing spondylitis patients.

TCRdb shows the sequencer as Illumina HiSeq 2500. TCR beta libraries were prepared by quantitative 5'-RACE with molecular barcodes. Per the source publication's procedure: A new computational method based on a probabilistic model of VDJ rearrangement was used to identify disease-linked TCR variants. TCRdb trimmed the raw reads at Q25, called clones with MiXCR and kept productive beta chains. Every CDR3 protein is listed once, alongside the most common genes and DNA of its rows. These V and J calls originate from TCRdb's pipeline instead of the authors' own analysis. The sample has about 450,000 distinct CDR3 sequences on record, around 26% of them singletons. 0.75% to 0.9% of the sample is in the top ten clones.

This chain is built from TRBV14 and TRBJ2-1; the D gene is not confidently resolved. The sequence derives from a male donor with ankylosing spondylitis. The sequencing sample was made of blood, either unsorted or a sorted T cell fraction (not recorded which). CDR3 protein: CASSQEFKNEQFF. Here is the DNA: TGTGCCAGCAGCCAAGAATTTAAAAATGAGCAGTTCTTC.